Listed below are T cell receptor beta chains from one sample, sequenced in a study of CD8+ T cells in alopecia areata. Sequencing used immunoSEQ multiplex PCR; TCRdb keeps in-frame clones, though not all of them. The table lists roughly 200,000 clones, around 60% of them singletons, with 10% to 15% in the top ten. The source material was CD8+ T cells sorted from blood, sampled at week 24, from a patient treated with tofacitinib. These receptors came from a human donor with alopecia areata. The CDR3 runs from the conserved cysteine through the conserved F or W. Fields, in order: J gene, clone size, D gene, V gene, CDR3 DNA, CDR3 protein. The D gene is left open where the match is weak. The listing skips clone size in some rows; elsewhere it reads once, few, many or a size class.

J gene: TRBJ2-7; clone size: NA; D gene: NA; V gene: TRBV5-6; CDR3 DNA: TGTGCCAGCAGCGTCGGACAACGGCAGTACTTC; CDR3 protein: CASSVGQRQYF
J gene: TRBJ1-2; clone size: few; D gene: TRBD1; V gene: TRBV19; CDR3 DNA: TGTGCCAGTACCCCGGGACAGGTCAGATATGGCTACACCTTC; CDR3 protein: CASTPGQVRYGYTF
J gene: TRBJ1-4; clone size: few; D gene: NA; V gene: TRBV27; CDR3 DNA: TGTGCCAGCAGACGCGAGGGGTCAAATAATGAAAAACTGTTTTTT; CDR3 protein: CASRREGSNNEKLFF
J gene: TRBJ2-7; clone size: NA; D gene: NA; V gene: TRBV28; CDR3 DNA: TGTGCCAGCAGGGAGAGCATTTCAGGGTCCTACGAGCAGTACTTC; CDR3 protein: CASRESISGSYEQYF
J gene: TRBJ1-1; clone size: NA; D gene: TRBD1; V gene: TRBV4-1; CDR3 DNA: TGCGCCAGCAGCCAAGAAGGGGGCCCCGGAGCTTTCTTT; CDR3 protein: CASSQEGGPGAFF
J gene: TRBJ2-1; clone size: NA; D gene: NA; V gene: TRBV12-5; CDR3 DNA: TGTGCTAGTGGGACCGCGTACAATGAGCAGTTCTTC; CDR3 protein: CASGTAYNEQFF
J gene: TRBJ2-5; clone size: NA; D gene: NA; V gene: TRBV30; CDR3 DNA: TGTGCCTGGAGTGTCCAGGGGGGAGAGACCCAGTACTTC; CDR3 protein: CAWSVQGGETQYF
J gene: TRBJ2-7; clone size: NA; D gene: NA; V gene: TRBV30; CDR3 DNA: TGTGCCTGGAGATTGGGCTACTACGAGCAGTACTTC; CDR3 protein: CAWRLGYYEQYF
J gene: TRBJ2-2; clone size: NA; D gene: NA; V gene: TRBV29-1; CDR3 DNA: TGCAGCCTTAGACAGGCGAACACCGGGGAGCTGTTTTTT; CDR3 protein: CSLRQANTGELFF
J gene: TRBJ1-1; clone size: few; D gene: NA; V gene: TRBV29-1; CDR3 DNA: TGCAGCGTTGAACTGTCAGTAGCCATGAACACTGAAGCTTTCTTT; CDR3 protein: CSVELSVAMNTEAFF
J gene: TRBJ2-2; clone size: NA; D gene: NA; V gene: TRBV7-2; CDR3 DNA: TGTGCCAGGGTTGGATTGAGGGAGCTGTTTTTT; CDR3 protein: CARVGLRELFF
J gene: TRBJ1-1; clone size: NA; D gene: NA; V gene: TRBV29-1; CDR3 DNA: TGCAGCGTTGACAGCGAAGCTTTCTTT; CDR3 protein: CSVDSEAFF
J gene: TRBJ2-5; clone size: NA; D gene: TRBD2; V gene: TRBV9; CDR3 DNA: TGTGCCAGCAGCGTCGGGACTAGCGGCCAAGAGACCCAGTACTTC; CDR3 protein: CASSVGTSGQETQYF
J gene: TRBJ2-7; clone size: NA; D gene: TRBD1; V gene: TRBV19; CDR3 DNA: TGTGCCAGTAGTCCAGGGACAGGGAGCTACGAGCAGTACTTC; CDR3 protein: CASSPGTGSYEQYF
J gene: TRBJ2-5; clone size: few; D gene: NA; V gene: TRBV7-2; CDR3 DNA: TGTGCCAGCAGCGCGGGGTGGGAGACCCAGTACTTC; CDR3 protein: CASSAGWETQYF
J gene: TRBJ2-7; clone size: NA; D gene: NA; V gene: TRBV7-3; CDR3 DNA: TGTGCCAGCAGCCCACACTCAAGGGGCGAGCAGTACTTC; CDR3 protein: CASSPHSRGEQYF
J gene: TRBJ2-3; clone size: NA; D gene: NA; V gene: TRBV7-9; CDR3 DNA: TGTGCAGTGGGGCCGAGACAGACGACTCCAAGACCGGATACGCAGTATTTT; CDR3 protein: CAVGPRQTTPRPDTQYF
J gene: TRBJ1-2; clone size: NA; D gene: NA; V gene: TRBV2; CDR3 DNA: TGTGCCAGCAGTGAGTCTTTTCGGGACAACTATGGCTACACCTTC; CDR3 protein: CASSESFRDNYGYTF
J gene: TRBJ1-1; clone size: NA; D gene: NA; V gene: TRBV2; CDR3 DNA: TGTGCCAGGATTGGACCGGGACAACTGAACACTGAAGCTTTCTTT; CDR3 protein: CARIGPGQLNTEAFF
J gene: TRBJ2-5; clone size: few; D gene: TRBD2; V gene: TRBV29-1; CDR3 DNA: TGCAGCGTTGAAAAGCGGGGGACCCAAGAGACCCAGTACTTC; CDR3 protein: CSVEKRGTQETQYF
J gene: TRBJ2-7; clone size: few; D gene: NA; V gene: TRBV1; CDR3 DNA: TGCACCAGCAGCCGCCACCGGGACAGCGACGAGCAGTACTTC; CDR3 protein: CTSSRHRDSDEQYF
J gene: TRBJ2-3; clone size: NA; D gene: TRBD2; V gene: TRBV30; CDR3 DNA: TGTGCCTGGGCTGCTAGCGGGGGGTTTGGAGATACGCAGTATTTT; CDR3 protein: CAWAASGGFGDTQYF
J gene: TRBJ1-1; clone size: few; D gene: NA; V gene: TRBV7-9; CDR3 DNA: TGTGCCAGCAGCTTAGGTCTGGGCACTGAAGCTTTCTTT; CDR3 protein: CASSLGLGTEAFF
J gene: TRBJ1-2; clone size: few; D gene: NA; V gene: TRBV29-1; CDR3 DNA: TGCAGCGTTGCAAACATGACAGCCCTCTATGGCTACACCTTC; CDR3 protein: CSVANMTALYGYTF
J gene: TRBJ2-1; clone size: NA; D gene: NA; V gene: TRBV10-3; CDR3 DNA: TGTGCCATCAGTGAGTTGGTGGGGGGCCCCTACAATGAGCAGTTCTTC; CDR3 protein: CAISELVGGPYNEQFF
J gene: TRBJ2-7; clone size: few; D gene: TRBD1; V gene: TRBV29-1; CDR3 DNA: TGCAGCGTGGTGACAGGGGGCTCCTACGAGCAGTACTTC; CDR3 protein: CSVVTGGSYEQYF
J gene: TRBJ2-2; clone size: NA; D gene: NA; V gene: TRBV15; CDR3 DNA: TGTGCCACCAGCAGAGATTTAGGGACGGCGAACACCGGGGAGCTGTTTTTT; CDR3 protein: CATSRDLGTANTGELFF
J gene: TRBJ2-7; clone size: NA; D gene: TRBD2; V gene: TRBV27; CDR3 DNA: TGTGCCAGCAGTTTCGGCAGGGAGGGCGAGCAGTACTTC; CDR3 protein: CASSFGREGEQYF
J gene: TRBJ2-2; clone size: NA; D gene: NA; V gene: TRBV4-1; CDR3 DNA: TGCGCCAGCAGCCAAGTACGGGCGGGGGCCGCTACCGGGGAGCTGTTTTTT; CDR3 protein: CASSQVRAGAATGELFF
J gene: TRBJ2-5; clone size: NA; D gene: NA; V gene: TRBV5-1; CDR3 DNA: TGCGCCAGCAGTCCCCCCGACCAAGAGACCCAGTACTTC; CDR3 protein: CASSPPDQETQYF
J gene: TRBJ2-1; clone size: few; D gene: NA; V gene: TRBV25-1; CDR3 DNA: TGTGCCAGCAGCCGGGGTCAGCAGTTCTTC; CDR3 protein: CASSRGQQFF
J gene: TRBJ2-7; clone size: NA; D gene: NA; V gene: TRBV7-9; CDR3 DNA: TGTGCCAGCAGCTTACTTGGCGGGGATTCCTACGAGCAGTACTTC; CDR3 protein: CASSLLGGDSYEQYF
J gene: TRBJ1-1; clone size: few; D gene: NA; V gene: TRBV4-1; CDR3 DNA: TGCGCCAGCAGCCAAGATATTAAGACTGAAGCTTTCTTT; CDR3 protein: CASSQDIKTEAFF
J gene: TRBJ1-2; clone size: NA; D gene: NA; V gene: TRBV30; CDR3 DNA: TGTGCCTGGAGCGAGGGGCGCTACTATGGCTACACCTTC; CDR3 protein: CAWSEGRYYGYTF
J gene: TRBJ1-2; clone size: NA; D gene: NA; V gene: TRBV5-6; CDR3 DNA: TGTGCCAGCAGCTTGGGAGGTTCATATGGCTACACCTTC; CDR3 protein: CASSLGGSYGYTF
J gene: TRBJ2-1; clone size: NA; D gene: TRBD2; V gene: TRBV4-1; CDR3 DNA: TGCGCCAGCAGCCTACGGACTAGCGGAACCTACAATGAGCAGTTCTTC; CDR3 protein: CASSLRTSGTYNEQFF
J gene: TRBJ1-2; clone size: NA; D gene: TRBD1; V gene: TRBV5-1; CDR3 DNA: TGCGCCAGCAGCTTGACGGACAGGAAATATGGCTACACCTTC; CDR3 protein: CASSLTDRKYGYTF
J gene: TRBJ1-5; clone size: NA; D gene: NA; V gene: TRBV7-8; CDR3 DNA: TGTGCCAGCAGCCCAGAAGGATTTCAGCCCCAGCATTTT; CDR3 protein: CASSPEGFQPQHF
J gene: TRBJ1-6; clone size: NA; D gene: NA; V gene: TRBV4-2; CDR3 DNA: TGTGCCAGCAGCCGTAGCCGGGCGACTGATGGGCCCTACGCGGGGGGCTATTATTCACCCCTCCACTTT; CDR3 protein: CASSRSRATDGPYAGGYYSPLHF
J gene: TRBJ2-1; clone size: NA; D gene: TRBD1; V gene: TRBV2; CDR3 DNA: TGTGCCAGCAGACTATCCGGGACAGGGGCTAATGAGCAGTTCTTC; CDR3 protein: CASRLSGTGANEQFF
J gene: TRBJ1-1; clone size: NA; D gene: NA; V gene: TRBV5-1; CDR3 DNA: TGCGCCAGCTCCATGGGCACTGAAGCTTTCTTT; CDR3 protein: CASSMGTEAFF
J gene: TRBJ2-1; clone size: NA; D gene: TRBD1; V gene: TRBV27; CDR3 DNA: TGTGCCAGCAGTGCGCCGGGACAGGGGTACAATGAGCAGTTCTTC; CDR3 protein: CASSAPGQGYNEQFF
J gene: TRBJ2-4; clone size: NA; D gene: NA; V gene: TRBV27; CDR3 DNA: TGTGCCAGCAGTCTAAAGGGGTTTACCAAAAACATTCAGTACTTC; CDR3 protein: CASSLKGFTKNIQYF
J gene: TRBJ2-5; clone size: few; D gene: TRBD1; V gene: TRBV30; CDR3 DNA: TGTGCCTGGACTGGGACAGAAGAGACCCAGTACTTC; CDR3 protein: CAWTGTEETQYF
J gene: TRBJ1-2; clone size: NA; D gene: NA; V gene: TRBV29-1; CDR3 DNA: TGCAGCGTTGCTCATTTTACCAACTATGGCTACACCTTC; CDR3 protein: CSVAHFTNYGYTF
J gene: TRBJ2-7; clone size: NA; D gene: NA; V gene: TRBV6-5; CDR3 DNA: TGTGCCAGCAGTTACTCGATTAGGTCCGAGCAGTACTTC; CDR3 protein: CASSYSIRSEQYF
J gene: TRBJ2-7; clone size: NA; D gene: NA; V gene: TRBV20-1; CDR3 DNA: TGCAGTGCTAGATCAGGGTGGCAGTACTTC; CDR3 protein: CSARSGWQYF
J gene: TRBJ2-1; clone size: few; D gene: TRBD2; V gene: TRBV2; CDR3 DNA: TGTGCCAGCCCCCTCGGACTAGCGACCTACAATGAGCAGTTCTTC; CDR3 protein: CASPLGLATYNEQFF
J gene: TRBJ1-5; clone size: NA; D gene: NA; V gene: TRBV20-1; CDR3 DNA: TGCAGTGCCCAGGCGGGGTCCCCCCAGCATTTT; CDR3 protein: CSAQAGSPQHF
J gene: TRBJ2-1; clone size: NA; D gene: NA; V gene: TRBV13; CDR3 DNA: TGTGCCAGCGTCGGGGGACGCTCCTACAATGAGCAGTTCTTC; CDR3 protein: CASVGGRSYNEQFF
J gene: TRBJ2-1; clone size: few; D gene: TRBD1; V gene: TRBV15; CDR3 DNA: TGTGCCACCAGCGGCCGGGACAGCGGCTACAATGAGCAGTTCTTC; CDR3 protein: CATSGRDSGYNEQFF
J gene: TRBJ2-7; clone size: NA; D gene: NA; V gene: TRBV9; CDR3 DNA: TGTGCCAGCAGTGAAGGGCCCACGAGGGACTCTCATTCCGAGCAGTACTTC; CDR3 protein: CASSEGPTRDSHSEQYF
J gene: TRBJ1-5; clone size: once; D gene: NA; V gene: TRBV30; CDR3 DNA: TGTGCCTGGAGCTTGGACAGCGAGGAGGATCAGCCCCAGCATTTT; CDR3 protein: CAWSLDSEEDQPQHF
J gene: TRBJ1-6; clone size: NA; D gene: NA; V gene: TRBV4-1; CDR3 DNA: TGCGCCAGCAGCCAAGATTTTAGTATCCTCCACTTT; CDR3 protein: CASSQDFSILHF
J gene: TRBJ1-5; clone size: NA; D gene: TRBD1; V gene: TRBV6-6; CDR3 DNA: TGTGCCAGCAGTTATGGACAGGGAAATCAGCCCCAGCATTTT; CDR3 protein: CASSYGQGNQPQHF
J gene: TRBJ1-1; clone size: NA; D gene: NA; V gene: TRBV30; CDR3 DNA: TGTGCTTGGGGCCGAAACACTGAAGCTTTCTTT; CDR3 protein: CAWGRNTEAFF